Given below is one T cell receptor (beta chain) in context. These data are taken from a study of blood T cell repertoires in COVID-19. There are 14 residues in the CDR3. Germline CDR1 SQVTM, CDR2 ANQGSEA. Germline trimming cut 5 bases from V and 11 bases from J; bases unmatched to any gene: 12. Authors' data handling: Estimation of nucleated cell counts relied on the amplification of reference gene primers. Only in-frame clones appear in the TCRdb table, and some are missing; sequencing was by immunoSEQ multiplex PCR. From that table come the V and J calls and clone size; the DNA was used to work out D and trimming. The data show approximately 30,000 clones, with around 85% seen just once and approximately 15% held by the top ten.

The TCR originated in a human donor with acute or convalescent COVID-19. The donor label of this sample is uncertain. The sample taken for sequencing was peripheral blood. The chain links TRBV29-1 to TRBJ2-3, with 11 bases aligning to TRBD2. In DNA form, the CDR3 reads TGCAGCGTTCTCGGGACTAGCGGAGTAGGGGGGCAGTATTTT. This codes for CSVLGTSGVGGQYF.